This TCR beta chain was obtained from a study of breast tumors, draining lymph nodes, adjacent tissues. This clonotype was seen repeatedly, ten times or more. At one of its ends the junction is not consistent with the germline gene, which may arise from a read error. CDR1 MNHEY and CDR2 SVGAGI come from the germline V gene. This CDR3 is 14 amino acids long. TCRdb independently ran MiXCR on the multiplex PCR reads; one entry per CDR3 protein. The sample lists around 17,000 distinct CDR3 sequences, 45% seen once, with roughly 15% in the top ten. V is TRBV6-5 and J is TRBJ2-3, with 7 nucleotides matching TRBD2. This TCR was sampled from a female donor with breast cancer. Some clones in this sample may be carry-over from other donors' samples. Source material: tumor-adjacent breast tissue. In DNA form, the CDR3 reads TGTGCCAGCAGTCACTCGAGGGTGGGACTATCCCAGTATTTT. Translation gives CASSHSRVGLSQYF.